A single sample gave rise to the 16 T cell receptor beta chains below, sequenced in a study of metastatic and nonmetastatic thyroid tumors. TCRdb re-clonotyped the PCR reads via MiXCR. The sample contains about 59,000 clones, about a sixth of which appear only once. Patients had received no treatment of any kind before thyroid surgery. Specimen: blood. These receptors were taken from a male donor with papillary thyroid cancer or a benign thyroid nodule (not recorded which). Some clones in this sample may be carry-over from other donors' samples.

This clone was detected many times. In the same sample, other DNA sequences code for this CDR3. The rearrangement links TRBV2 to TRBJ1-4, with D possibly TRBD1 on 5 matching bases. CDR1 and CDR2 from the germline V gene are SNHLY and FYNNEI. V gave up 5 bases and J gave up 4 bases, with 11 bases separating them. The CDR3 runs 14 residues. The CDR3 protein is CASSSGTDNEKLFF. DNA for the CDR3: TGTGCCAGCAGTTCCGGGACGGATAATGAAAAACTGTTTTTT.

This clone was observed at least ten times. J is TRBJ2-1 and V is TRBV24-1, with 10 bases identical to TRBD2. The V segment lost 3 bases and the J segment 1 base; nucleotides outside the gene matches: 2. Germline CDR1 KGHDR, CDR2 SFDVKD. The CDR3 covers 16 residues. The CDR3, as DNA: TGTGCCACCAGTGATAATAGCGGGGGGTCCTACAATGAGCAGTTCTTC. This encodes CATSDNSGGSYNEQFF.

The rearrangement links TRBV5-1 to TRBJ1-1; 10 nucleotides line up with TRBD1. Germline V lookup: CDR1 SGHRS, CDR2 YFSETQ. The trim removed 4 bases at V and 4 bases at J, leaving 4 bases unmatched. The CDR3 is 14 amino acids. CDR3 region: CASSTWTGGTEAFF. The CDR3 DNA follows: TGCGCCAGCAGCACCTGGACAGGGGGCACTGAAGCTTTCTTT. Looking up the rest from reference TRBV5-1 and TRBJ1-1 gives the full variable domain: KAGVTQTPRYLIKTRGQQVTLSCSPISGHRSVSWYQQTPGQGLQFLFEYFSETQRNKGNFPGRFSGRQFSNSRSEMNVSTLELGDSALYLCASSTWTGGTEAFFGQGTRLTVV.

This clone showed up many times. The chain uses TRBV29-1 and TRBJ1-1; 7 bases align to TRBD1. With V trimmed by 4 bases and J by 6 bases, 8 bases remained unmatched. This CDR3 has 13 residues. The V gene's germline CDR1 is SQVTM and CDR2 ANQGSEA. DNA of the CDR3: TGCAGCGTTGGTGGGATAGGGGGCCCTGAAGCTTTCTTT. Translating gives CSVGGIGGPEAFF.

Worth noting for this clone: Its ends do not fully match the called genes, so a read error is possible. The rearrangement links TRBV7-9 to TRBJ1-2, with D perhaps matching TRBD1 (5 bases). The CDR3 has 13 amino acids. Germline CDR1 SEHNR, CDR2 FQNEAQ (reference sequence). The CDR3 coding sequence is TGTGCCAGCAGCTTAGCCCAGGGAGGTGGCTTCACCTTC. It codes for CASSLAQGGGFTF. The full variable domain, in which reference TRBV7-9 and TRBJ1-2 provide the parts outside the CDR3, is DTGVSQNPRHKITKRGQNVTFRCDPISEHNRLYWYRQTLGQGPEFLTYFQNEAQLEKSRLLSDRFSAERPKGSFSTLEIQRTEQGDSAMYLCASSLAQGGGFTFGSGTRLTVV.

This clone was seen ten or more times. The CDR3: CASSPRDSPNYGYTF. The CDR3 region has the DNA TGTGCCAGCTCACCTAGGGACAGCCCTAACTATGGCTACACCTTC. J is TRBJ1-2 and V is TRBV18; 7 nucleotides agree with TRBD1. This CDR3 has 15 residues. The J segment lost 0 bases and the V segment lost 3 bases, leaving 4 bases of the junction unmatched. Germline V gives CDR1 KGHSH, CDR2 LQKENI.

Of note for this clone: One end of the junction does not line up with germline, which may come from a read error. The chain combines TRBV12-3 or TRBV12-4 with TRBJ1-1; D not certain. CDR3 size: 13 residues. As DNA, the CDR3 is TGTGCCAGCACAACGACGGTGAACAGTGAAGCTTTCTTT. It translates to CASTTTVNSEAFF.

The sample holds many counts of this clone. The V and J genes are TRBV28 and TRBJ1-2; possible D gene TRBD1, 6 bases. V was trimmed by 6 bases and J by 0 bases, leaving 17 bases between them. The length of the CDR3 is 16 residues. Germline values: CDR1 MDHEN, CDR2 SYDVKM. This CDR3 reads CASSPKGGRANYGYTF. The CDR3 nucleotides are TGTGCCAGCAGCCCCAAGGGGGGGCGCGCTAACTATGGCTACACCTTC.

This clone has a count of ten or more. This chain links TRBV6-1 with TRBJ2-7; TRBD1 or TRBD2 may be the D gene (6 bases each). The CDR3 is made up of 17 amino acids. Trimming took 3 bases from V and 1 from J, leaving 19 bases between them. Looked up from germline, CDR1 is MNHNS and CDR2 is SASEGT. CDR3: CASSDEGRWGASYEQYF. CDR3 bases: TGTGCCAGCAGTGACGAGGGGCGATGGGGGGCTTCCTACGAGCAGTACTTC.

This clone occurred a few times. It is likely a read error, because the conserved phenylalanine at the end of the CDR3 is missing. The rearrangement uses TRBV6-6 and TRBJ2-7; 9 bases map to TRBD2. The CDR3 is 17 residues long. Germline V gene sequence: CDR1 MNHNY, CDR2 SVGAGI (reference sequence). J gave up 6 bases and V 5 bases, and 17 bases lay outside the gene matches. Here the CDR3 DNA reads TGTGCCAGCAGTCCGACCGGGACTAGCAACTTTGTAGGCGAGCAGTACGGC. Protein product: CASSPTGTSNFVGEQYG.

This clone was found many times. This rearrangement joins TRBV7-9 to TRBJ1-2; possibly TRBD1 for D (6 bases). The CDR3 is 13 residues long. V lost 5 bases, J lost 6 bases, and 13 bases lay in between. The V gene's germline CDR1 is SEHNR and CDR2 FQNEAQ (reference sequence). The CDR3 bases are TGTGCCAGCAGCCAGGGGCAGGGTAATGGCTACACCTTC. Translated, it gives CASSQGQGNGYTF.

This clone was seen ten or more times. The chain carries TRBV11-2 and TRBJ2-5; D is uncertain. The germline gives CDR1 SGHAT, CDR2 FQNNGV. The CDR3 loop spans 13 amino acids. The germline V and J ends were trimmed by 2 bases and 5 bases, with 9 bases remaining between them. CDR3 in DNA: TGTGCCAGCAGCTTAAACAGATGGGAGACCCAGTACTTC. Translated, it gives CASSLNRWETQYF.

Ten or more counts support this clone. CDR3 in amino acids: CASSLPTMVAAPYEQYV. The DNA for the CDR3 is TGTGCCAGCAGTTTACCCACAATGGTAGCGGCCCCCTACGAGCAGTACGTC. The chain combines TRBV27 with TRBJ2-7, with D tentatively TRBD2 (6 bases). CDR3 length equals 17 residues. V was trimmed by 2 bases and J by 2 bases, leaving 19 bases between them. Germline V gene data show CDR1 as MNHEY and CDR2 as SMNVEV (reference sequence).

This clone was counted ten times or more. The V gene is TRBV5-1, the J gene TRBJ2-3; the match to TRBD2 covers 16 bases. Trimming cost V 3 bases and J 5 bases; bases outside gene matches: 6. Germline V lookup: CDR1 SGHRS, CDR2 YFSETQ. The CDR3 is 17 amino acids. The CDR3 DNA sequence: TGCGCCAGCAGCTGGGGGACTAGCGGGGGGGCCGAAGATACGCAGTATTTT. This translates into CASSWGTSGGAEDTQYF.

CDR3 sequence (DNA): TGTGCCAGCAGCCAACAACGAACAGGGGGCAGAACTGAAGCTTTCTTT. Residues: CASSQQRTGGRTEAFF. This chain connects TRBV3-1 to TRBJ1-1; TRBD1 agrees at 9 bases. Germline lookup yields CDR1 LGHDT and CDR2 YNNKEL (reference sequence). The V gene end was trimmed by 2 bases and the J gene end by 5 bases; junction bases not matched to a gene: 9. The CDR3 sequence is 16 residues long.

This clone appeared a single time. The chain recombines TRBV11-3 with TRBJ1-1, with no clear D. Trimming took off 1 base at V and 3 bases at J, with 9 bases between the two ends. The germline gives CDR1 SGHNT, CDR2 YENEEA. There are 14 residues in the CDR3. Here the CDR3 reads CASSLAGFDTEAFF. CDR3 nucleotide sequence: TGTGCCAGCAGCTTAGCGGGTTTTGACACTGAAGCTTTCTTT.